The clone carrying this TCR beta chain came up many times. Its target is not known. CDR1 is SEHNR, CDR2 FQNEAQ, per germline (reference sequence). The ends were cut back, 0 bases at V and 4 bases at J, with 24 bases in the middle. The CDR3 is 19 residues long. These data belong to a study of Graves' ophthalmopathy and Graves' hyperthyroidism. Findings of the study overall: For separating ophthalmopathy from stable hyperthyroidism, a 13-signature model gave 87.88% sensitivity and around 76% specificity.

Additional autoimmune diseases, uncontrolled infections, pregnancy or lactation disqualified patients. PBMCs were isolated from a roughly 9.6 ml sample of fresh peripheral blood. Amplification targeted the TCR beta CDR3 regions, with RNA transcripts as the source material. The workflow started with a first-round RT-PCR run with HTBI primers and then moved on to a second-round multiplex PCR. Each CDR3 protein is one row after TCRdb ran MiXCR on the multiplex PCR reads. The data show about 390,000 distinct CDR3 sequences, 15% seen once. The receptor comes from a woman aged 18-35 years with stable Graves' hyperthyroidism. The genes are TRBV7-9 and TRBJ2-5; a weak D match, TRBD2 (6 bases). Sequenced sample: peripheral blood. The CDR3 loop is CASSLATGEWVSHRETQYF. CDR3 bases: TGTGCCAGCAGCTTAGCGACGGGAGAGTGGGTTTCCCACAGAGAGACCCAGTACTTC. Based on the CDR3 plus reference TRBV7-9 and TRBJ2-5, the full variable domain is DTGVSQNPRHKITKRGQNVTFRCDPISEHNRLYWYRQTLGQGPEFLTYFQNEAQLEKSRLLSDRFSAERPKGSFSTLEIQRTEQGDSAMYLCASSLATGEWVSHRETQYFGPGTRLLVL.